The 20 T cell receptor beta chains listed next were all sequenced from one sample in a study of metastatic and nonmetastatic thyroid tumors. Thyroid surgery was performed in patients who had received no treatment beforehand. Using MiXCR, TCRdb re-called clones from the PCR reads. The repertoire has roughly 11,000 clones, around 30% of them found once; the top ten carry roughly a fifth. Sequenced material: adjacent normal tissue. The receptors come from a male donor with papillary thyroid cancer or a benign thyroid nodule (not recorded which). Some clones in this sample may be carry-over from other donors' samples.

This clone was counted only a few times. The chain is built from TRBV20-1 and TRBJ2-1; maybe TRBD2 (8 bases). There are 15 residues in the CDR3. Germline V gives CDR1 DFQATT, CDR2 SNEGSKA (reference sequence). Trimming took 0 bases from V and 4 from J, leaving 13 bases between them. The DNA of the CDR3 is TGCAGTGCTAGAGATAGCGGGACAGTATACAATGAGCAGTTCTTC. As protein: CSARDSGTVYNEQFF.

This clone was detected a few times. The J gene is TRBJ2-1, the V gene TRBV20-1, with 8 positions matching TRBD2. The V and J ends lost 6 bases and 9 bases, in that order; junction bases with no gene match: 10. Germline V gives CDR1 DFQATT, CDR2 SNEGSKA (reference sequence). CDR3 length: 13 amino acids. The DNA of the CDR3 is TGCAGTGCCCGGACTAGCAACTGGGGTGAGCAGTTCTTC. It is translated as CSARTSNWGEQFF.

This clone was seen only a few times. For the CDR3, the DNA is TGCGCCAGCAGCTTGGTTTATCCGGGAGGCTACAATGAGCAGTTCTTC. Amino acid sequence: CASSLVYPGGYNEQFF. The V gene is TRBV5-1, the J gene TRBJ2-1; 7 bases map to TRBD2. Unmatched junction bases numbered 6, after V lost 0 bases and J lost 3 bases. Germline lookup yields CDR1 SGHRS and CDR2 YFSETQ. This CDR3 contains 16 residues.

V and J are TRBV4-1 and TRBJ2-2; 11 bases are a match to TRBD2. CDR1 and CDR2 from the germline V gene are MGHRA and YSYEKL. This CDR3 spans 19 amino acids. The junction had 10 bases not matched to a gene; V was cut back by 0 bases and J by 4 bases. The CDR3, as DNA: TGCGCCAGCAGCCAAGACCTGCTAGCGGGGGGCCAGGGCACCGGGGAGCTGTTTTTT. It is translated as CASSQDLLAGGQGTGELFF.

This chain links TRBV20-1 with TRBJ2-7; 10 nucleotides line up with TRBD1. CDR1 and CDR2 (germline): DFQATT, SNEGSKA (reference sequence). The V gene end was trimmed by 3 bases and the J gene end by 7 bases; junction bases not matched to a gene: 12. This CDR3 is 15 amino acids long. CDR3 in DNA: TGCAGTGCTAGTAGGAGGGACAGGGGTACGGGGGAGCAGTACTTC. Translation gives CSASRRDRGTGEQYF.

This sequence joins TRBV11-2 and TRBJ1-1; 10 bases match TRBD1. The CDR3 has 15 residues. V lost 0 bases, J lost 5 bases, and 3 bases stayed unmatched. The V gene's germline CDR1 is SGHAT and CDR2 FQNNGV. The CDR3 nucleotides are TGTGCCAGCAGCTTAGATGGGACAGGGGTTACTGAAGCTTTCTTT. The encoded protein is CASSLDGTGVTEAFF.

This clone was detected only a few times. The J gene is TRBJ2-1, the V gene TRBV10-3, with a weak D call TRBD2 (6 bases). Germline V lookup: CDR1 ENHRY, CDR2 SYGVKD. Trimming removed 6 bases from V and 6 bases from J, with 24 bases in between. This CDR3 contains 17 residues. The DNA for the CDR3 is TGTGCCATCAGGAGGGACTCAATCGGAGCAGGCCGCAATGAGCAGTTCTTC. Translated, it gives CAIRRDSIGAGRNEQFF.

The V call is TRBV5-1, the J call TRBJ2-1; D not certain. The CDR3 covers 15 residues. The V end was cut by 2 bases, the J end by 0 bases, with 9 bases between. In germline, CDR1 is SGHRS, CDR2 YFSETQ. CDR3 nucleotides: TGCGCCAGCAGCTTATCCGCCTCCTCCTACAATGAGCAGTTCTTC. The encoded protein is CASSLSASSYNEQFF. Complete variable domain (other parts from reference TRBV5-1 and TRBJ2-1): KAGVTQTPRYLIKTRGQQVTLSCSPISGHRSVSWYQQTPGQGLQFLFEYFSETQRNKGNFPGRFSGRQFSNSRSEMNVSTLELGDSALYLCASSLSASSYNEQFFGPGTRLTVL.

The CDR3 sequence: CAWSTRPSSYEQYF. The CDR3 DNA follows: TGTGCCTGGAGTACGCGGCCCAGCTCCTACGAGCAGTACTTC. The chain uses TRBV30 and TRBJ2-7; D gene uncertain. CDR1 GTSNPN and CDR2 SVGIG come from the germline V gene (reference sequence). V lost 2 bases, J lost 0 bases, and 11 bases lay in between. The CDR3 is made up of 14 amino acids.

The CDR3 DNA is TGTGCCAGCAGCCCCGGACAGGGCTATGGCTACACCTTC. The encoded protein is CASSPGQGYGYTF. The V gene is TRBV7-3, the J gene TRBJ1-2, with TRBD1 identical over 8 bases. The CDR3 is 13 residues long. Per the germline V gene, CDR1 is SGHTA and CDR2 is FQGTGA. V lost 5 bases to trimming and J lost 4 bases; unmatched junction nucleotides: 3.

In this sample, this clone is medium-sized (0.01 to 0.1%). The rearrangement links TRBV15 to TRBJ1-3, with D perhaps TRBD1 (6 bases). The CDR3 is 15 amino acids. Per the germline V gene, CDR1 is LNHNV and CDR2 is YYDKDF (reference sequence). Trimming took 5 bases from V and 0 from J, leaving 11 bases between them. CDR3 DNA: TGTGCCACCAGCCTGGACAGATACTCTGGAAACACCATATATTTT. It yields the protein CATSLDRYSGNTIYF.

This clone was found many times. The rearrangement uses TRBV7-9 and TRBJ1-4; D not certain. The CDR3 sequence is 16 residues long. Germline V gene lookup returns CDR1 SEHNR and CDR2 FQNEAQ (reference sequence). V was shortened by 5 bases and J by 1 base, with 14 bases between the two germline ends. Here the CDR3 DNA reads TGTGCCAGCAGCGACACATTTGGATTAACTAATGAAAAACTGTTTTTT. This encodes CASSDTFGLTNEKLFF.

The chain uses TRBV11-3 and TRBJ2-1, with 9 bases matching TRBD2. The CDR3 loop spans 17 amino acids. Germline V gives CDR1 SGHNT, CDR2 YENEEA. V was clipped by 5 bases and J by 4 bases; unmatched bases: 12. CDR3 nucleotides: TGTGCCAGCAGCCCGGGGCGGACTAGCGCACTATACAATGAGCAGTTCTTC. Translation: CASSPGRTSALYNEQFF.

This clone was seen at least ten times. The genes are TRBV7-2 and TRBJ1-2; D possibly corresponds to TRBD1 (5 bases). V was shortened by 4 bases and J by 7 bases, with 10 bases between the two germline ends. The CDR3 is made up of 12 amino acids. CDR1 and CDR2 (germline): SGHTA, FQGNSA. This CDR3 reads CASSSIGAGYTF. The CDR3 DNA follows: TGTGCCAGCAGCTCGATAGGGGCTGGCTACACCTTC.

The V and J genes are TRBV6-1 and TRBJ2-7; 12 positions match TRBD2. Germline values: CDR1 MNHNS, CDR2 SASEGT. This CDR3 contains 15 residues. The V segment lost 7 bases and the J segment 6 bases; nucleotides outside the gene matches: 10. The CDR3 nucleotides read TGTGCCAGCACCGAGGGGCTAGCGGGAGGGGGCGAGCAGTACTTC. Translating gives CASTEGLAGGGEQYF.

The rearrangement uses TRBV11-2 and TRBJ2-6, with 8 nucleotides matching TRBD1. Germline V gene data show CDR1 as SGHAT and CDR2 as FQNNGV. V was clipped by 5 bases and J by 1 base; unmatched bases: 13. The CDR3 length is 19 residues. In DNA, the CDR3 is TGTGCCAGCAGCCCGCGGACAGGGACGCTAAGGTCTGGGGCCAACGTCCTGACTTTC. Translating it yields CASSPRTGTLRSGANVLTF. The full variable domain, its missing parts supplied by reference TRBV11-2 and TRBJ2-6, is EAGVAQSPRYKIIEKRQSVAFWCNPISGHATLYWYQQILGQGPKLLIQFQNNGVVDDSQLPKDRFSAERLKGVDSTLKIQPAKLEDSAVYLCASSPRTGTLRSGANVLTFGAGSRLTVL.

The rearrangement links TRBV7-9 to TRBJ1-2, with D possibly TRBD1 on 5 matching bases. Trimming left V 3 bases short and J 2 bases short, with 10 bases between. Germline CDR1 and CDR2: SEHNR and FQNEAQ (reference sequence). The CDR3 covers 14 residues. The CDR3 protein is CASSFPGLNYGYTF. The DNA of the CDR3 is TGTGCCAGCAGCTTCCCGGGACTGAACTATGGCTACACCTTC. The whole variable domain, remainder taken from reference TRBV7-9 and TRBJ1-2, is DTGVSQNPRHKITKRGQNVTFRCDPISEHNRLYWYRQTLGQGPEFLTYFQNEAQLEKSRLLSDRFSAERPKGSFSTLEIQRTEQGDSAMYLCASSFPGLNYGYTFGSGTRLTVV.

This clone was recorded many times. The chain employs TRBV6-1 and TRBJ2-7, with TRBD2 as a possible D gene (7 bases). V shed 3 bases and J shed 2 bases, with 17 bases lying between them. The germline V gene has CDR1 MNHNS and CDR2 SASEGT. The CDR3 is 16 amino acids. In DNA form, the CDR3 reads TGTGCCAGCAGTGACCCCAAGGGGGGGGCCGCCTACGAGCAGTACTTC. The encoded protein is CASSDPKGGAAYEQYF.

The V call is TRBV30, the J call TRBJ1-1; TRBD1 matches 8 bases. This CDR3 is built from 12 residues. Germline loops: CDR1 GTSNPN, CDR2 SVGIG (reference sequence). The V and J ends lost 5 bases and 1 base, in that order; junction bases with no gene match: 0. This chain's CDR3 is CAWGTGNTEAFF. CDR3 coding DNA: TGTGCCTGGGGGACAGGGAACACTGAAGCTTTCTTT. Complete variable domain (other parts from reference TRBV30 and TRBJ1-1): SQTIHQWPATLVQPVGSPLSLECTVEGTSNPNLYWYRQAAGRGLQLLFYSVGIGQISSEVPQNLSASRPQDRQFILSSKKLLLSDSGFYLCAWGTGNTEAFFGQGTRLTVV.

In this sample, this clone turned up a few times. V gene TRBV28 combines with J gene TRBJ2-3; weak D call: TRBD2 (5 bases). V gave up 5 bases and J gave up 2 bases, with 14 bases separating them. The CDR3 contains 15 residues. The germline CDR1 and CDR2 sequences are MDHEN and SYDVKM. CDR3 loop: CASSPPERLTDTQYF. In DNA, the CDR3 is TGTGCCAGCAGTCCCCCAGAGCGGCTCACAGATACGCAGTATTTT.